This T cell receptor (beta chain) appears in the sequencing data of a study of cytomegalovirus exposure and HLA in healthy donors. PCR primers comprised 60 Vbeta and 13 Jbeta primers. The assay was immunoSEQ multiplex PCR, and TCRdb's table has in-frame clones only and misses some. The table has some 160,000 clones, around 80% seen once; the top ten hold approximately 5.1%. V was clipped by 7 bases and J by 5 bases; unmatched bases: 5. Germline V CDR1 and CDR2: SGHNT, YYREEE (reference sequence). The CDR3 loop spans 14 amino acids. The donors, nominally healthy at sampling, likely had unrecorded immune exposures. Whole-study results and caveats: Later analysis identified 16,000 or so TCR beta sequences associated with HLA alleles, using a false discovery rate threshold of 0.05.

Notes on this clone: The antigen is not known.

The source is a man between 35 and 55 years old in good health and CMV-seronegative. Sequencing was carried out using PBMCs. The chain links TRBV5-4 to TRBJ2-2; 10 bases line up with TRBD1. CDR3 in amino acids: CASGQGVKTGELFF. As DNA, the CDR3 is TGTGCCAGCGGACAGGGGGTGAAGACCGGGGAGCTGTTTTTT.